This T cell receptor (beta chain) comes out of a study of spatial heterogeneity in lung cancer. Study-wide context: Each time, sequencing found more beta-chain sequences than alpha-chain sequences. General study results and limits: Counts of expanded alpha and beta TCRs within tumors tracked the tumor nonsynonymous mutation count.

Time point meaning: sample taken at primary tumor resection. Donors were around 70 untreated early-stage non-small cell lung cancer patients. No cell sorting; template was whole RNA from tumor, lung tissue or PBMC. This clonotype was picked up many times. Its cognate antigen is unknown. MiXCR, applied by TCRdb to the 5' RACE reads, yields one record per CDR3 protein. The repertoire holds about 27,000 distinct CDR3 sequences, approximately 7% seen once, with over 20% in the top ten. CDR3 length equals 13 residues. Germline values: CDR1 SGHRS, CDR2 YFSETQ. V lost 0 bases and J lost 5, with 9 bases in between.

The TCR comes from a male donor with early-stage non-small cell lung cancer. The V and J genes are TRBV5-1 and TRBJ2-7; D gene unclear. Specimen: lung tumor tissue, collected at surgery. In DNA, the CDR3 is TGCGCCAGCAGCTTGGGAGGCAGAGACGAGCAGTACTTC. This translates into CASSLGGRDEQYF.